Listed here are 19 T cell receptor beta chains from one sample, sequenced in a study of blood T cell repertoires in COVID-19. Sequencing used immunoSEQ multiplex PCR; TCRdb keeps in-frame clones, though not all of them. This table has approximately 100,000 clones, 80% to 90% appearing once. Material for sequencing was peripheral blood. These receptors were taken from a human donor in a cohort sampled during active COVID-19.

V gene TRBV28 combines with J gene TRBJ1-3, with D perhaps TRBD1 (5 bases). V was cut by 8 bases and J by 4 bases, with 21 bases left in between. Per germline, CDR1 MDHEN and CDR2 SYDVKM. The CDR3 has 16 residues. CDR3 nucleotides: TGTGCCAGCGACAGCCCTGGGGCAGGATTAGGAAACACCATATATTTT. Its translation: CASDSPGAGLGNTIYF. Supplemented by reference TRBV28 and TRBJ1-3, the full variable domain reads DVKVTQSSRYLVKRTGEKVFLECVQDMDHENMFWYRQDPGLGLRLIYFSYDVKMKEKGDIPEGYSVSREKKERFSLILESASTNQTSMYLCASDSPGAGLGNTIYFGEGSWLTVV.

This chain connects TRBV15 to TRBJ2-3; 8 positions agree with TRBD1. The V and J ends lost 1 base and 1 base, in that order; junction bases with no gene match: 4. Germline-derived CDR1 and CDR2 are LNHNV and YYDKDF (reference sequence). The CDR3 is 16 amino acids. This CDR3 is CATSRARGRGTDTQYF. DNA of the CDR3: TGTGCCACCAGCAGAGCCAGGGGGCGCGGCACAGATACGCAGTATTTT.

The chain links TRBV7-3 to TRBJ1-2, with 7 positions matching TRBD1. The CDR3 consists of 15 residues. V gave up 3 bases and J gave up 7 bases; unmatched junction bases: 11. Germline V gene sequence: CDR1 SGHTA, CDR2 FQGTGA. The CDR3 region is CASSLVGGGLTGYTF. The CDR3 nucleotides are TGTGCCAGCAGCTTGGTCGGAGGGGGCTTGACTGGCTACACCTTC.

This chain joins TRBV28 and TRBJ2-7; maybe TRBD2 (6 bases). The CDR3 consists of 16 residues. Germline CDR1 reads MDHEN; CDR2 reads SYDVKM. The V end was cut by 3 bases, the J end by 4 bases, with 19 bases between. In nucleotides, the CDR3 is TGTGCCAGCAGTTTCTTGCAGCGGGCTTTAATTTACGAGCAGTACTTC. Translated, it gives CASSFLQRALIYEQYF.

The chain employs TRBV20-1 and TRBJ2-1, with 9 bases identical to TRBD2. This CDR3 has 14 amino acids. Germline-derived CDR1 and CDR2 are DFQATT and SNEGSKA (reference sequence). The ends lost 3 bases at V and 9 bases at J; junction bases unmatched: 9. The CDR3 DNA reads TGCAGTGCTAGTCTGGCTAGCGGGGCCCGTGAGCAGTTCTTC. Its translation is CSASLASGAREQFF.

The CDR3: CAIQGAGTYTYEQYF. The CDR3 bases are TGTGCCATCCAGGGCGCCGGGACTTATACCTACGAGCAGTACTTC. The chain is built from TRBV2 and TRBJ2-7; possibly TRBD2 for D (6 bases). V was trimmed by 10 bases and J by 2 bases, leaving 21 bases between them. The CDR3 length is 15 residues. The germline V gene has CDR1 SNHLY and CDR2 FYNNEI.

V is TRBV3-1 (or the pseudogene TRBV3-2) and J is TRBJ2-7; D perhaps matches TRBD1 (5 bases). The CDR3 consists of 15 residues. V was shortened by 2 bases and J by 6 bases, with 17 bases between the two germline ends. In germline, CDR1 is LGHDT, CDR2 YNNKEL (reference sequence). The CDR3 DNA is TGTGCCAGCAGCCAACCCCTCCAGGGCGGTGTCGAGCAGTACTTC. Translated, it gives CASSQPLQGGVEQYF.

V gene TRBV7-9 combines with J gene TRBJ2-7, with 8 nucleotides matching TRBD1. Germline V CDR1 and CDR2: SEHNR, FQNEAQ (reference sequence). The J segment lost 3 bases and the V segment lost 6 bases, leaving 10 bases of the junction unmatched. The CDR3 extends over 15 amino acids. This chain's CDR3 is CASSETGEGYYEQYF. CDR3 sequence (DNA): TGTGCCAGCAGTGAGACAGGGGAAGGGTACTACGAGCAGTACTTC.

This chain joins TRBV27 and TRBJ2-2; 7 bases align to TRBD1. CDR3 length equals 15 residues. Germline V CDR1 and CDR2: MNHEY, SMNVEV (reference sequence). Trimming took 5 bases from V and 3 from J; bases not matched to a gene: 6. In DNA form, the CDR3 reads TGTGCCAGCAGTATGGGACAGACATACACCGGGGAGCTGTTTTTT. Translated: CASSMGQTYTGELFF.

V is TRBV29-1 and J is TRBJ2-1; weak D call: TRBD2 (5 bases). In germline, CDR1 is SQVTM, CDR2 ANQGSEA. The V end was cut by 7 bases, the J end by 7 bases, with 17 bases between. The CDR3 covers 13 residues. The CDR3 spells CSARKSGENEQFF. The DNA of the CDR3 is TGCAGCGCCCGAAAATCCGGGGAGAATGAGCAGTTCTTC.

A single count supports this clone. The chain has TRBV24-1 and TRBJ1-5, with D perhaps matching TRBD1 (5 bases). The V end was cut by 4 bases, the J end by 1 base, with 7 bases between. There are 14 residues in the CDR3. Per germline, CDR1 KGHDR and CDR2 SFDVKD. Written as DNA, the CDR3 is TGTGCCACCAGTGACGGGGGGAGCAATCAGCCCCAGCATTTT. Amino acid sequence: CATSDGGSNQPQHF.

The chain uses TRBV18 and TRBJ2-3, with D perhaps TRBD2 (5 bases). The germline CDR1 and CDR2 sequences are KGHSH and LQKENI. The CDR3 has 15 residues. V lost 4 bases, J lost 3 bases, and 14 bases lay in between. CDR3 loop: CASSLSVTGTDTQYF. As DNA, the CDR3 is TGTGCCAGCTCACTATCAGTGACGGGGACAGATACGCAGTATTTT.

The V and J genes are TRBV14 and TRBJ2-1; TRBD1 aligns across 8 bases. This CDR3 region has 16 residues. Per the germline V gene, CDR1 is SGHDN and CDR2 is FVKESK. V was clipped by 0 bases and J by 6 bases; unmatched bases: 7. The CDR3 DNA reads as TGTGCCAGCAGCCAAGACGGCAGGGGGCGAAGCAATGAGCAGTTCTTC. This sequence encodes CASSQDGRGRSNEQFF.

The CDR3 sequence: CASSEDRLETQYF. CDR3 nucleotide sequence: TGTGCCAGCTCAGAGGACAGGCTAGAGACCCAGTACTTC. This chain joins TRBV18 and TRBJ2-5; 7 nucleotides line up with TRBD1. The CDR3 consists of 13 residues. Germline V gives CDR1 KGHSH, CDR2 LQKENI. V shed 5 bases, J shed 4 bases, and the junction held 4 bases outside the gene matches.

This clone has a single count. The V gene is TRBV24-1, the J gene TRBJ1-1; a possible D gene is TRBD1 (6 bases). The CDR3 length is 13 residues. Trimming pared 9 bases from V and 0 bases from J, leaving 10 bases between. Germline-derived CDR1 and CDR2 are KGHDR and SFDVKD. The CDR3: CATPGAMNTEAFF. As DNA, the CDR3 is TGTGCCACCCCAGGGGCCATGAACACTGAAGCTTTCTTT.

The table lists this clone with a few counts. This sequence joins TRBV10-3 and TRBJ2-3, with 14 bases identical to TRBD2. J lost 6 bases, V lost 2 bases, and 13 bases had no gene match. The germline gives CDR1 ENHRY, CDR2 SYGVKD. This CDR3 is 19 amino acids long. In DNA form, the CDR3 reads TGTGCCATCAGTGAGGGTAGGACTAGCGGGGGGTACGCCCCTGATACGCAGTATTTT. Its protein is CAISEGRTSGGYAPDTQYF.

This rearrangement joins TRBV29-1 to TRBJ2-3; D is perhaps TRBD2 (7 bases). The ends were cut back, 4 bases at V and 1 base at J, with 12 bases in the middle. Germline CDR1 and CDR2: SQVTM and ANQGSEA. The CDR3 sequence is 14 residues long. As DNA, the CDR3 is TGCAGCGTTGTGGGGGGGGCGGGCACAGATACGCAGTATTTT. Its translation: CSVVGGAGTDTQYF.

The chain couples TRBV24-1 to TRBJ2-1; D might be TRBD2 (5 bases). V lost 3 bases and J lost 0, with 14 bases in between. The CDR3 extends over 17 amino acids. The germline V gene encodes CDR1 KGHDR and CDR2 SFDVKD. The CDR3 coding sequence is TGTGCCACCAGTGATCCCGACTCGGGGAGCTCCTACAATGAGCAGTTCTTC. It specifies CATSDPDSGSSYNEQFF.

The DNA of the CDR3 is TGTGCCAGCAGCCAACGAGGTTCTGGAAACACCATATATTTT. This sequence encodes CASSQRGSGNTIYF. The chain employs TRBV4-2 and TRBJ1-3; D gene ambiguous. The ends were cut back, 2 bases at V and 1 base at J, with 6 bases in the middle. This CDR3 is built from 14 residues. The germline V gene has CDR1 LGHNA and CDR2 YNFKEQ.